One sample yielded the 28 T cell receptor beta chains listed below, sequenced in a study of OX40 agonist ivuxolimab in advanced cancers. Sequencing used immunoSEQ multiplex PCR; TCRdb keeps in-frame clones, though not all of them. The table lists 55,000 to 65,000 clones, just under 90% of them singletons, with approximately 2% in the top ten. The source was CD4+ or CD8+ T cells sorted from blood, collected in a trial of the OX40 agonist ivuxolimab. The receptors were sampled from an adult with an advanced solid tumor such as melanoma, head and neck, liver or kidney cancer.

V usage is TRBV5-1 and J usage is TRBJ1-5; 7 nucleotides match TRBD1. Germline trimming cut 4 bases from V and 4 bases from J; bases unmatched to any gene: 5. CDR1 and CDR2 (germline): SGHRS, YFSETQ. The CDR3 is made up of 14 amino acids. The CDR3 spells CASSPGTENQPQHF. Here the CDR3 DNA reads TGCGCCAGCAGCCCCGGGACAGAAAATCAGCCCCAGCATTTT.

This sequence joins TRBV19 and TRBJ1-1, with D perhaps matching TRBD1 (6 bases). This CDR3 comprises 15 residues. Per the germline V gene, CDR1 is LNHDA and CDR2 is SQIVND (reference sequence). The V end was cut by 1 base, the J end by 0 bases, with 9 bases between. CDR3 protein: CASSIARTVNTEAFF. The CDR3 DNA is TGTGCCAGTAGTATAGCACGGACAGTGAACACTGAAGCTTTCTTT.

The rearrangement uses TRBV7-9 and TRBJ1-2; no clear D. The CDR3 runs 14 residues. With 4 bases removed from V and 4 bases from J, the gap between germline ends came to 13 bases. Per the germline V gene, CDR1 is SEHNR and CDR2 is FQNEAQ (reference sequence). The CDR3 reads CASSSEDGLYGYTF. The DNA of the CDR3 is TGTGCCAGCAGCTCCGAGGACGGGCTCTATGGCTACACCTTC. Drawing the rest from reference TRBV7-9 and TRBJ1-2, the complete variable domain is DTGVSQNPRHKITKRGQNVTFRCDPISEHNRLYWYRQTLGQGPEFLTYFQNEAQLEKSRLLSDRFSAERPKGSFSTLEIQRTEQGDSAMYLCASSSEDGLYGYTFGSGTRLTVV.

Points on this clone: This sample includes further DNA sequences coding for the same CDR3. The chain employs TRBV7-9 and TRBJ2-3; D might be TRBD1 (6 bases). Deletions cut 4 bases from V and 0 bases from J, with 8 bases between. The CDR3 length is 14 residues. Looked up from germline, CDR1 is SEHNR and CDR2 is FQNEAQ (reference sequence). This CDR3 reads CASSWTASTDTQYF. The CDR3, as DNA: TGTGCCAGCAGCTGGACAGCCAGCACAGATACGCAGTATTTT.

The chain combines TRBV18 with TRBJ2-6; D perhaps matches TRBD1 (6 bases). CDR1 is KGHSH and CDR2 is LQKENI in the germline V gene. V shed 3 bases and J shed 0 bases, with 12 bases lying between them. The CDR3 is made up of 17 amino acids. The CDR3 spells CASSPPGVNSGANVLTF. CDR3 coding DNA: TGTGCCAGCTCACCTCCAGGGGTGAACTCTGGGGCCAACGTCCTGACTTTC.

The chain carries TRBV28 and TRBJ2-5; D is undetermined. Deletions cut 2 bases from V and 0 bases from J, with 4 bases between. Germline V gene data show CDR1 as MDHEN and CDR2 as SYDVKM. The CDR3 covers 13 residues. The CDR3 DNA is TGTGCCAGCAGTTTACCGTACCAAGAGACCCAGTACTTC. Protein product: CASSLPYQETQYF.

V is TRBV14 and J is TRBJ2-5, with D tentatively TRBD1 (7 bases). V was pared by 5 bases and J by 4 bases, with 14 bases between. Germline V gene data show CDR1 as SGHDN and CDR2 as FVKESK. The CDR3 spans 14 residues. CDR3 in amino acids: CASSSGGRGETQYF. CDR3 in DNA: TGTGCCAGCAGCTCAGGGGGGCGAGGAGAGACCCAGTACTTC.

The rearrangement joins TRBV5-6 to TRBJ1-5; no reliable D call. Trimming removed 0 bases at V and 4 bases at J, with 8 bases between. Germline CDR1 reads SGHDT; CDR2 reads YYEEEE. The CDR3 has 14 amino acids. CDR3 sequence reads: CASSLGGFNQPQHF. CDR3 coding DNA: TGTGCCAGCAGCTTGGGGGGTTTTAATCAGCCCCAGCATTTT.

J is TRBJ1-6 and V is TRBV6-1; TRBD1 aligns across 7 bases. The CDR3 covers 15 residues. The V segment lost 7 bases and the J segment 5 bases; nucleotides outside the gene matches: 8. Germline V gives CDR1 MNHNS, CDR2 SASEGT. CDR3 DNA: TGTGCCAGCACCTCGGACAGGTCGAATAATTCACCCCTCCACTTT. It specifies CASTSDRSNNSPLHF.

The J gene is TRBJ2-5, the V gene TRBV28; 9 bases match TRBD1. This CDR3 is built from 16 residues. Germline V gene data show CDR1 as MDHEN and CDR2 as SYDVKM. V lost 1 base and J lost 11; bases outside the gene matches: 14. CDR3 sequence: CASSLFSGTGSREQYF. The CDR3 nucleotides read TGTGCCAGCAGTTTATTCTCCGGGACAGGGTCGCGGGAGCAGTACTTC.

The DNA of the CDR3 is TGTGCCAGCAGCCTCCAGGACAGGGGGCGCACCCCCGGGGAGCTGTTTTTT. Amino acid sequence: CASSLQDRGRTPGELFF. The rearrangement links TRBV9 to TRBJ2-2, with 11 bases aligning to TRBD1. The CDR3 covers 17 residues. CDR1 SGDLS and CDR2 YYNGEE come from the germline V gene. Unmatched junction bases numbered 11, after V lost 4 bases and J lost 6 bases.

The CDR3 bases are TGTGCCAGCAGCTTAGCAGGGGAGGTGAATTCACCCCTCCACTTT. Protein sequence: CASSLAGEVNSPLHF. This sequence joins TRBV7-9 and TRBJ1-6; tentative D call: TRBD1 (5 bases). Germline CDR1 SEHNR, CDR2 FQNEAQ (reference sequence). The germline V and J ends were trimmed by 0 bases and 7 bases, with 10 bases remaining between them. The CDR3 contains 15 residues.

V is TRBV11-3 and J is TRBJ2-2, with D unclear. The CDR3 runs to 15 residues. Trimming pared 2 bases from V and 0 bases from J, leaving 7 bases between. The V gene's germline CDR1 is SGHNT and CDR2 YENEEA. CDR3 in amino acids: CASSLTIANTGELFF. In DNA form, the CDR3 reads TGTGCCAGCAGCTTAACAATCGCGAACACCGGGGAGCTGTTTTTT.

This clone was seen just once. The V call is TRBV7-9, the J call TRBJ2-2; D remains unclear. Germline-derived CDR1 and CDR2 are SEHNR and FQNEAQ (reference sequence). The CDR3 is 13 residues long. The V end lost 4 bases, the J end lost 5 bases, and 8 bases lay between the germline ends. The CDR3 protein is CASSSRATGELFF. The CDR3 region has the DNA TGTGCCAGCAGCTCCCGGGCAACCGGGGAGCTGTTTTTT.

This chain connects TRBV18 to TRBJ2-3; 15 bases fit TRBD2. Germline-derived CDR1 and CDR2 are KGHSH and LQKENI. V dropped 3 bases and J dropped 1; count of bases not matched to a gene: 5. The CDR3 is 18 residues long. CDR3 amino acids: CASSPRTSGRAGTDTQYF. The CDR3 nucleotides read TGTGCCAGCTCACCTCGGACTAGCGGGAGGGCCGGCACAGATACGCAGTATTTT.

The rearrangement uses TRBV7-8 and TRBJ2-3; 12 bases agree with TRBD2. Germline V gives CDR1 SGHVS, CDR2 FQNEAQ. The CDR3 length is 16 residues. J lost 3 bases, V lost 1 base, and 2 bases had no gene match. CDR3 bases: TGTGCCAGCAGCTTAGTCGGGACTAGCGGGACAGATACGCAGTATTTT. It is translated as CASSLVGTSGTDTQYF.

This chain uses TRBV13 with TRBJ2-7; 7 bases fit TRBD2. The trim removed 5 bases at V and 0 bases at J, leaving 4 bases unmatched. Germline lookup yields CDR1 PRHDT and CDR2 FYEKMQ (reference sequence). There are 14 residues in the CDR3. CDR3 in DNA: TGTGCCAGCAGCCTTAGCGGGTCCTCCTACGAGCAGTACTTC. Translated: CASSLSGSSYEQYF.

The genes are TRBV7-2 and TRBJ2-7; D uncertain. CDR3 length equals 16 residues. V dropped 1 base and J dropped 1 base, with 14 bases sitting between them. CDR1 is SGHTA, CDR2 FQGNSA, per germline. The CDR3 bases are TGTGCCAGCAGCTTAGGTACTGGAGTTACGTCCTACGAGCAGTACTTC. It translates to CASSLGTGVTSYEQYF.

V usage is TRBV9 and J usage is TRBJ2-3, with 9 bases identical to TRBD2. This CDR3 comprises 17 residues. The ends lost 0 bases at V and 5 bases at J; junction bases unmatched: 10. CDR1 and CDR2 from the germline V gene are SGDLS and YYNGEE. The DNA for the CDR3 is TGTGCCAGCAGCGTAGGGGTGCGGGAGGGCTCGGTAGATACGCAGTATTTT. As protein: CASSVGVREGSVDTQYF.

CDR3 DNA: TGTGCCAGAAGCTCTTTGGGACAGCCCTACGAGCAGTACTTC. Translating gives CARSSLGQPYEQYF. The J gene is TRBJ2-7, the V gene TRBV7-5; TRBD1 is taken as the D call from the table, unchecked against the DNA. TRBV7-5 is annotated as a pseudogene. The CDR3 length is 14 residues.

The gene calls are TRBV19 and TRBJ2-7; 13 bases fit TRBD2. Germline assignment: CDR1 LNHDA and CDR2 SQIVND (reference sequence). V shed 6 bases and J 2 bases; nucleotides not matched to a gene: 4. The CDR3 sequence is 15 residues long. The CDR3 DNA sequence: TGTGCCAGTAGGAGCGGACTAGCGGGAGCCTACGAGCAGTACTTC. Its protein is CASRSGLAGAYEQYF.

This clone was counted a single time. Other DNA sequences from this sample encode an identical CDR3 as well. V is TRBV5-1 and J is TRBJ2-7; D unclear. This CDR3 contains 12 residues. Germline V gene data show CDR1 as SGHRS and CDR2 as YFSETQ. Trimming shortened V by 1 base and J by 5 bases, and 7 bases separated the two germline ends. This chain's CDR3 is CASSLKANEQYF. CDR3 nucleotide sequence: TGCGCCAGCAGCTTGAAGGCAAACGAGCAGTACTTC.

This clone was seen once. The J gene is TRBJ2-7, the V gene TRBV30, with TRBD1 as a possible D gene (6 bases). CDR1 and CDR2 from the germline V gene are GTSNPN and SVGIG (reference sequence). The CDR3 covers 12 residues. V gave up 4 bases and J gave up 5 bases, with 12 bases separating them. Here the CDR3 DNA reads TGTGCCTGGACAGGGGTTGGAAACGAGCAGTACTTC. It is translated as CAWTGVGNEQYF.

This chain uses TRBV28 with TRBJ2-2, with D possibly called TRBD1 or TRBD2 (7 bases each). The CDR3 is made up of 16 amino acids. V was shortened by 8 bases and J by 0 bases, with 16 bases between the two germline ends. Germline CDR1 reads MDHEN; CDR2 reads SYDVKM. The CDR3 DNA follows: TGTGCCAGCGGGCAGGGGGGGAGCCCGAACACCGGGGAGCTGTTTTTT. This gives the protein CASGQGGSPNTGELFF.

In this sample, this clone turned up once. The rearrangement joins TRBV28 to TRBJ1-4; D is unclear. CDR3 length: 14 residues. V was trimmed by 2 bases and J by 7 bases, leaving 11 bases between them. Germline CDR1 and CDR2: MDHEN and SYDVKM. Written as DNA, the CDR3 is TGTGCCAGCAGTTTACCGGGTGGAGGTGAAAAACTGTTTTTT. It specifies CASSLPGGGEKLFF.

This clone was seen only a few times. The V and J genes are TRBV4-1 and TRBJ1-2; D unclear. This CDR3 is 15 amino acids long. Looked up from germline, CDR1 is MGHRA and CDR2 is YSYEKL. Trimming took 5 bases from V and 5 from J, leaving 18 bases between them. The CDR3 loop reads CASSYPFSGGYGYTF. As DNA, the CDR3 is TGCGCCAGCAGCTACCCCTTCTCAGGCGGTTATGGCTACACCTTC.

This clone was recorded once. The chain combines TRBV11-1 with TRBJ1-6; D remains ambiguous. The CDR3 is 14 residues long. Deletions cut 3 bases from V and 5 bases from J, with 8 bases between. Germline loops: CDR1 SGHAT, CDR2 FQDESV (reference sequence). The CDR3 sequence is CASSLGTNNSPLHF. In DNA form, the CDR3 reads TGTGCCAGCAGCTTGGGAACAAATAATTCACCCCTCCACTTT.

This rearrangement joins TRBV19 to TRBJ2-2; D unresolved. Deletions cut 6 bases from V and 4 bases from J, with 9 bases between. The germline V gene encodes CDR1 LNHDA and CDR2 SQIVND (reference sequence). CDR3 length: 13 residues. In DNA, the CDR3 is TGTGCCAGTAGCAAAGTAAGCACCGGGGAGCTGTTTTTT. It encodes CASSKVSTGELFF.